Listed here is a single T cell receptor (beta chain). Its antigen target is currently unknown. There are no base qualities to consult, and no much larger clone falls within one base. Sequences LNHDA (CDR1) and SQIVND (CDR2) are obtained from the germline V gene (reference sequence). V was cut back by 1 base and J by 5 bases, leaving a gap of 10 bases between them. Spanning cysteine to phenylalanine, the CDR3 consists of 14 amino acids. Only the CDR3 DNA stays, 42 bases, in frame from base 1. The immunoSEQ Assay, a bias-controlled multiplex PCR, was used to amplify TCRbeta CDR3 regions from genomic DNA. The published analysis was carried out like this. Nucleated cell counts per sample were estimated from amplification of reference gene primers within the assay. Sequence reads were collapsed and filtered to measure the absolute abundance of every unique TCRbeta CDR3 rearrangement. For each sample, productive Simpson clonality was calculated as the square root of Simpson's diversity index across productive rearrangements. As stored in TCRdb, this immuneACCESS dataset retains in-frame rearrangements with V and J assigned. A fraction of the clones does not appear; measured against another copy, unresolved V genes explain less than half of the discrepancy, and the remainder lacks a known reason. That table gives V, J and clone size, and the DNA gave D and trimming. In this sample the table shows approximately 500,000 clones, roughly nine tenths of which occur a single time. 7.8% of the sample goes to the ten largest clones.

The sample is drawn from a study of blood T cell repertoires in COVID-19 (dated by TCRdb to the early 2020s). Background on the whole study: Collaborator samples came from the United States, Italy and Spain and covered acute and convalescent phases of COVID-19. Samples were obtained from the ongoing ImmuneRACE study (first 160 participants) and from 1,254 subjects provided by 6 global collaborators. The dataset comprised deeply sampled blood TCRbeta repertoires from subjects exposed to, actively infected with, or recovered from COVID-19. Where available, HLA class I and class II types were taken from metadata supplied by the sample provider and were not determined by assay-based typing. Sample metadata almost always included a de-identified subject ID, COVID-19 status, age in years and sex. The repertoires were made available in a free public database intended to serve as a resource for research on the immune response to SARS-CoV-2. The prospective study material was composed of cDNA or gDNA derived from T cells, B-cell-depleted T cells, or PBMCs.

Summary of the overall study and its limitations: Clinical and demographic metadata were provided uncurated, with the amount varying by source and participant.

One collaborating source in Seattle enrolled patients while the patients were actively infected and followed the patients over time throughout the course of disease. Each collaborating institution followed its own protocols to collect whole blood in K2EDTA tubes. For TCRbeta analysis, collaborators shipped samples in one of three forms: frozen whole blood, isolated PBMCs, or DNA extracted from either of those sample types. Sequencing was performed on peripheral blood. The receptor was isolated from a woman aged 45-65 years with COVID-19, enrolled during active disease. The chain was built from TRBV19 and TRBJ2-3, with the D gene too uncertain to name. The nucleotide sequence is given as TGTGCCAGTAGTATAGGACCCCAGGAAGATACGCAGTATTTT. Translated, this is CASSIGPQEDTQYF.